Described below is a single TCR beta chain sequence and its context. This entry comes from a study of blood T cell repertoires in COVID-19. Study information: Sites across the United States, Italy and Spain contributed samples from acute and convalescent COVID-19. Nucleic acid was either cDNA or gDNA, and it came from T cells, B-cell-depleted T cells, or PBMCs.

Germline V CDR1 and CDR2: LGHNA, YSLEER. V was clipped by 0 bases and J by 7 bases; unmatched bases: 4. This CDR3 has 16 residues. In the original workflow: Using reference gene primer amplification, nucleated cell counts were estimated. TCRdb's copy holds only in-frame clones and misses some; the assay was immunoSEQ multiplex PCR. The V and J calls and clone size come from that table; D and trimming were worked out from the DNA. The table shows around 260,000 clones, with about nine tenths occurring only once. Sequenced: peripheral blood. The TCR comes from a man aged 35-49 years who had recovered from COVID-19. The V and J genes are TRBV4-3 and TRBJ2-1, with 12 bases that match TRBD2. CDR3 DNA sequence: TGCGCCAGCAGCCAAGATCAGCTAGCGGGGGGGAATGAGCAGTTCTTC. Translating it yields CASSQDQLAGGNEQFF.